Presented here are 32 T cell receptor beta chains from one specimen sequenced in a study of shared clonotypes between healthy human individuals. Assay used: immunoSEQ multiplex PCR; TCRdb lists only in-frame clones, some missing. Here the sample spans around 700,000 clones, roughly 78% being singletons. The sequencing sample was made of memory CD4+ T cells sorted from blood. As to subset: CD45RA-negative fraction. All receptors come from a woman aged 25 to 39 in good health.

The J gene is TRBJ2-7, the V gene TRBV9, with D perhaps matching TRBD1 (6 bases). CDR1 is SGDLS and CDR2 is YYNGEE in the germline V gene. This CDR3 is 13 amino acids long. Trimming took 4 bases from V and 2 from J, leaving 10 bases between them. The CDR3 is CASSRTGTYEQYF. The CDR3 region has the DNA TGTGCCAGCAGCAGAACAGGGACCTACGAGCAGTACTTC.

CDR3 DNA sequence: TGCGCCAGCAGCTCAGTCTGGGACAGGGGGGGCGAGCAGTACTTC. Its translation is CASSSVWDRGGEQYF. This chain links TRBV5-1 with TRBJ2-7; the match to TRBD1 covers 11 bases. The junction had 8 bases not matched to a gene; V was cut back by 3 bases and J by 6 bases. CDR1 SGHRS and CDR2 YFSETQ come from the germline V gene. There are 15 residues in the CDR3.

This clone is a singleton in its sample. This chain uses TRBV30 with TRBJ2-7; D gene ambiguous. Germline lookup yields CDR1 GTSNPN and CDR2 SVGIG (reference sequence). Trimming left V 0 bases short and J 2 bases short, with 8 bases between. CDR3 length: 13 residues. CDR3 in amino acids: CAWSVKGTYEQYF. CDR3 in DNA: TGTGCCTGGAGTGTAAAAGGCACCTACGAGCAGTACTTC.

The chain recombines TRBV2 with TRBJ2-3; D is undetermined. The CDR3 sequence is 15 residues long. Deletions cut 4 bases from V and 1 base from J, with 12 bases between. CDR1 SNHLY and CDR2 FYNNEI come from the germline V gene. This chain's CDR3 is CASSVNRPRTDTQYF. CDR3 coding DNA: TGTGCCAGCAGTGTGAATCGACCACGCACAGATACGCAGTATTTT.

With respect to this clone: A far larger clone is off by one base, so a read error is likely. This specimen includes other DNA sequences encoding the same CDR3. The rearrangement joins TRBV28 to TRBJ2-6, with a possible D match to TRBD1 (6 bases). CDR3 size: 15 residues. V was trimmed by 6 bases and J by 2 bases, leaving 11 bases between them. Looked up from germline, CDR1 is MDHEN and CDR2 is SYDVKM. This chain's CDR3 is CASSPPGAGANVLTF. CDR3 DNA sequence: TGTGCCAGCAGCCCCCCAGGGGCTGGGGCCAACGTCCTGACTTTC.

Regarding this clone: The same CDR3 also results from other DNA sequences found in this sample. This chain joins TRBV5-1 and TRBJ2-6; tentative D call: TRBD1 (6 bases). Trimming removed 0 bases from V and 4 bases from J, with 8 bases in between. The CDR3 length is 15 residues. Looked up from germline, CDR1 is SGHRS and CDR2 is YFSETQ. CDR3 DNA sequence: TGCGCCAGCAGCTTGGCAGGGACAGGGGCCAACGTCCTGACTTTC. It is translated as CASSLAGTGANVLTF. The variable domain in full, completed from reference TRBV5-1 and TRBJ2-6, reads KAGVTQTPRYLIKTRGQQVTLSCSPISGHRSVSWYQQTPGQGLQFLFEYFSETQRNKGNFPGRFSGRQFSNSRSEMNVSTLELGDSALYLCASSLAGTGANVLTFGAGSRLTVL.

V usage is TRBV12-5 and J usage is TRBJ2-1; D is uncertain. Trimming pared 1 base from V and 0 bases from J, leaving 4 bases between. Germline V gene lookup returns CDR1 LGHNT and CDR2 FRNRAP. This CDR3 spans 14 amino acids. The CDR3 spells CASGLDNSYNEQFF. CDR3 bases: TGTGCTAGTGGTTTGGATAACTCCTACAATGAGCAGTTCTTC.

In regard to this clone: With a far larger clone one base away, a read error is the likely cause. This chain uses TRBV4-2 with TRBJ2-7; D unclear. Germline V gene lookup returns CDR1 LGHNA and CDR2 YNFKEQ. This CDR3 is 14 amino acids long. V was trimmed by 1 base and J by 2 bases, leaving 9 bases between them. CDR3 in DNA: TGTGCCAGCAGCCAAGCCAAACCGCCCTACGAGCAGTACTTC. Amino acid sequence: CASSQAKPPYEQYF.

V is TRBV18 and J is TRBJ2-1; TRBD2 agrees at 13 bases. The V gene end was trimmed by 4 bases and the J gene end by 8 bases; junction bases not matched to a gene: 5. Germline CDR1 reads KGHSH; CDR2 reads LQKENI. This CDR3 region has 15 residues. CDR3 nucleotides: TGTGCCAGCTCACAAACTAGCGGGAGGGCCGATGAGCAGTTCTTC. Amino acids: CASSQTSGRADEQFF.

The chain is built from TRBV5-6 and TRBJ1-2; D gene uncertain. In germline, CDR1 is SGHDT, CDR2 YYEEEE. The CDR3 loop spans 13 amino acids. V lost 3 bases to trimming and J lost 0 bases, with 6 bases between them. Here the CDR3 reads CASSSDSNYGYTF. CDR3 sequence (DNA): TGTGCCAGCAGCTCAGATTCTAACTATGGCTACACCTTC.

Worth noting for this clone: The same CDR3 arises from other DNA sequences in this sample as well. The chain joins TRBV6-1 to TRBJ1-5; D call uncertain. V lost 0 bases to trimming and J lost 1 base, with 7 bases between them. CDR1 and CDR2 (germline): MNHNS, SASEGT. The CDR3 spans 15 residues. CDR3 in amino acids: CASSEATVSNQPQHF. The CDR3 DNA reads as TGTGCCAGCAGTGAAGCGACTGTCAGCAATCAGCCCCAGCATTTT.

Concerning this clone itself: This same CDR3 is encoded by further DNA sequences in the sample. The V call is TRBV5-1, the J call TRBJ1-2; the D is unclear. Germline V gene sequence: CDR1 SGHRS, CDR2 YFSETQ. The CDR3 length is 13 residues. The ends were cut back, 0 bases at V and 3 bases at J, with 6 bases in the middle. CDR3 residues: CASSLAGDYGYTF. DNA of the CDR3: TGCGCCAGCAGCTTGGCCGGGGACTATGGCTACACCTTC.

CDR3 loop: CSVAGDRFEQYF. DNA of the CDR3: TGCAGCGTTGCGGGAGATCGGTTCGAGCAGTACTTC. V gene TRBV29-1 combines with J gene TRBJ2-7; TRBD2 might be the D (6 bases). Germline CDR1 reads SQVTM; CDR2 reads ANQGSEA. V was pared by 4 bases and J by 6 bases, with 13 bases between. The CDR3 consists of 12 residues.

V gene TRBV29-1 combines with J gene TRBJ2-1; either TRBD1 or TRBD2 may fit D (5 bases each). V shed 0 bases and J shed 16 bases, with 19 bases lying between them. The CDR3 runs to 13 residues. Germline V lookup: CDR1 SQVTM, CDR2 ANQGSEA. The CDR3 region is CSVEDRSRDAQFF. The DNA for the CDR3 is TGCAGCGTTGAAGATCGTTCACGGGACGCCCAATTCTTC.

A few counts support this clone. This rearrangement joins TRBV4-1 to TRBJ2-7, with 9 bases identical to TRBD2. V trimming: 0 bases; J trimming: 2 bases; junction bases outside the gene matches: 8. Per the germline V gene, CDR1 is MGHRA and CDR2 is YSYEKL. CDR3 length equals 17 residues. The CDR3 loop is CASSQDRGPSGTYEQYF. The CDR3, as DNA: TGCGCCAGCAGCCAAGATCGCGGGCCTAGCGGGACCTACGAGCAGTACTTC.

This chain uses TRBV11-2 with TRBJ1-2; D not resolved. CDR1 SGHAT and CDR2 FQNNGV come from the germline V gene. CDR3 length: 12 amino acids. Trimming stripped 5 bases from V and 5 bases from J, with 9 bases between. The CDR3 region is CASSPGPYGYTF. The CDR3 region has the DNA TGTGCCAGCAGCCCGGGCCCTTATGGCTACACCTTC.

V and J are TRBV6-6 and TRBJ2-3, with no clear D. The ends were cut back, 3 bases at V and 0 bases at J, with 13 bases in the middle. This CDR3 has 16 amino acids. CDR1 and CDR2 from the germline V gene are MNHNY and SVGAGI (reference sequence). The CDR3: CASSYGVRPSTDTQYF. For the CDR3, the DNA is TGTGCCAGCAGTTATGGCGTTCGACCTAGCACAGATACGCAGTATTTT.

This clone was counted between two and nine times. V gene TRBV19 combines with J gene TRBJ1-4, with 10 positions matching TRBD1. In germline, CDR1 is LNHDA, CDR2 SQIVND (reference sequence). The J segment lost 7 bases and the V segment lost 6 bases, leaving 5 bases of the junction unmatched. This CDR3 region has 14 residues. This CDR3 reads CASRTGGSGEKLFF. CDR3 nucleotide sequence: TGTGCCAGTAGGACAGGGGGCTCAGGTGAAAAACTGTTTTTT.

The gene calls are TRBV29-1 and TRBJ2-7, with D tentatively TRBD2 (6 bases). The CDR3 is made up of 14 amino acids. Per the germline V gene, CDR1 is SQVTM and CDR2 is ANQGSEA. V was clipped by 7 bases and J by 4 bases, with 20 bases between them. CDR3 region: CSALKAGLLYEQYF. The CDR3 DNA reads as TGCAGCGCCCTCAAGGCGGGATTGCTTTACGAGCAGTACTTC.

This chain uses TRBV19 with TRBJ1-5; 9 positions agree with TRBD1. V lost 3 bases to trimming and J lost 4 bases; unmatched junction nucleotides: 4. The length of the CDR3 is 15 residues. Germline CDR1 reads LNHDA; CDR2 reads SQIVND (reference sequence). The chain's CDR3 is CASSIRDRVNQPQHF. The DNA of the CDR3 is TGTGCCAGTAGTATCCGGGACAGGGTAAATCAGCCCCAGCATTTT.

This clone has at least ten counts. This chain joins TRBV5-3 and TRBJ2-7; D unresolved. TRBV5-3 is given ORF status, its function remaining uncertain. The V end lost 6 bases, the J end lost 2 bases, and 18 bases lay between the germline ends. This CDR3 contains 15 residues. The DNA of the CDR3 is TGTGCCAGAATTATGGTTTGGGCAGCACCCTACGAGCAGTACTTC. Its protein product is CARIMVWAAPYEQYF.

The chain has TRBV9 and TRBJ1-2, with 7 bases lining up with TRBD1. CDR3 length: 16 amino acids. Germline-derived CDR1 and CDR2 are SGDLS and YYNGEE. Trimming took 4 bases from V and 6 from J; bases not matched to a gene: 15. The CDR3 here is CASSPQGQNDPNGYTF. The CDR3 DNA reads TGTGCCAGCAGCCCCCAGGGACAGAACGACCCTAATGGCTACACCTTC.

This chain links TRBV11-1 with TRBJ2-1; 16 bases line up with TRBD2. After removal of 5 bases from V and 9 bases from J, the junction contained 10 bases not matched to a gene. CDR1 SGHAT and CDR2 FQDESV come from the germline V gene (reference sequence). This CDR3 contains 17 residues. The CDR3 nucleotides are TGTGCCAGCAGCCCTGGACTTGGGACTAGCGGGAGGGGTGAGCAGTTCTTC. Amino acids: CASSPGLGTSGRGEQFF.

This clone has more than one count but fewer than ten. The CDR3: CASSNLPEQYF. CDR3 coding DNA: TGTGCCAGCAGCAATCTCCCCGAGCAGTACTTC. The V and J genes are TRBV28 and TRBJ2-7; D is unresolved. The germline V and J ends were trimmed by 6 bases and 6 bases, with 9 bases remaining between them. CDR3 length: 11 amino acids. Germline V gene data show CDR1 as MDHEN and CDR2 as SYDVKM.

The rearrangement joins TRBV7-9 to TRBJ2-7; 12 nucleotides agree with TRBD2. This CDR3 spans 17 amino acids. V shed 3 bases and J 3 bases; nucleotides not matched to a gene: 9. Germline V gives CDR1 SEHNR, CDR2 FQNEAQ (reference sequence). CDR3 protein: CASSFGLAGKVRYEQYF. CDR3 DNA: TGTGCCAGCAGCTTTGGACTAGCGGGAAAGGTGCGCTACGAGCAGTACTTC.

This clone was counted many times. This chain joins TRBV19 and TRBJ2-5, with 7 bases identical to TRBD2. Germline V gene data show CDR1 as LNHDA and CDR2 as SQIVND (reference sequence). The CDR3 runs 13 residues. The V segment lost 3 bases and the J segment 5 bases; nucleotides outside the gene matches: 3. The chain's CDR3 is CASSISLAETQYF. The DNA of the CDR3 is TGTGCCAGTAGTATCTCACTAGCGGAGACCCAGTACTTC.

This CDR3 reads CASSFAGQGYSEQYF. CDR3 DNA sequence: TGTGCCAGCAGCTTCGCGGGGCAGGGCTACTCCGAGCAGTACTTC. The rearrangement joins TRBV11-2 to TRBJ2-7; tentative D call: TRBD2 (6 bases). Trimming took 3 bases from V and 6 from J, leaving 18 bases between them. Germline-derived CDR1 and CDR2 are SGHAT and FQNNGV. This CDR3 has 15 amino acids.

J is TRBJ2-7 and V is TRBV30; 7 positions match TRBD1. The CDR3 totals 15 residues. CDR1 GTSNPN and CDR2 SVGIG come from the germline V gene (reference sequence). Losses at the gene ends were 1 base for V and 3 bases for J; bases not matched to a gene: 9. The CDR3 sequence: CAWSGSTGYLYEQYF. The CDR3, as DNA: TGTGCCTGGAGTGGATCGACAGGGTACCTCTACGAGCAGTACTTC.

The chain links TRBV4-2 to TRBJ2-1; D is undetermined. The CDR3 has 14 residues. In germline, CDR1 is LGHNA, CDR2 YNFKEQ. V lost 4 bases and J lost 0, with 7 bases in between. DNA for the CDR3: TGTGCCAGCAGCCCCGGCGTCTCCTACAATGAGCAGTTCTTC. It specifies CASSPGVSYNEQFF.

V and J are TRBV18 and TRBJ2-7, with D hard to call. CDR1 is KGHSH and CDR2 is LQKENI in the germline V gene. Trimming took 5 bases from V and 6 from J, leaving 11 bases between them. The CDR3 has 12 residues. CDR3 sequence: CASSFHPGEQYF. CDR3 DNA sequence: TGTGCCAGCTCATTTCATCCCGGCGAGCAGTACTTC.

In regard to this clone: Other DNA sequences of this sample code for an identical CDR3. The chain recombines TRBV5-1 with TRBJ1-3, with D uncertain. The CDR3 has 15 residues. V dropped 0 bases and J dropped 2 bases, with 9 bases sitting between them. CDR1 is SGHRS and CDR2 is YFSETQ in the germline V gene. CDR3 DNA: TGCGCCAGCAGCTTGGGGGATCTACCTGGAAACACCATATATTTT. This encodes CASSLGDLPGNTIYF. Drawing the rest from reference TRBV5-1 and TRBJ1-3, the complete variable domain is KAGVTQTPRYLIKTRGQQVTLSCSPISGHRSVSWYQQTPGQGLQFLFEYFSETQRNKGNFPGRFSGRQFSNSRSEMNVSTLELGDSALYLCASSLGDLPGNTIYFGEGSWLTVV.

V is TRBV2 and J is TRBJ2-1; D remains unclear. This CDR3 contains 13 residues. CDR1 and CDR2 from the germline V gene are SNHLY and FYNNEI. Trimming left V 10 bases short and J 0 bases short, with 10 bases between. The CDR3 sequence is CAIQRPSYNEQFF. CDR3 in DNA: TGTGCCATACAAAGGCCCTCCTACAATGAGCAGTTCTTC.